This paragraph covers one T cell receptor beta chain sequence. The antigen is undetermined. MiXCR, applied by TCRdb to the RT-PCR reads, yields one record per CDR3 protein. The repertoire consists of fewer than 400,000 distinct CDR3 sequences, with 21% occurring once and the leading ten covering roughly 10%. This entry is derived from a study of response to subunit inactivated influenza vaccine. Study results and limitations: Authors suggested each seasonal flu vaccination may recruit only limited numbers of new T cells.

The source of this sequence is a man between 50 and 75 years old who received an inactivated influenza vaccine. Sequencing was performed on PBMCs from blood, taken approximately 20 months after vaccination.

CDR3 bases: TGTGCCACCAGTGATTCTTTCCTGGGTCAGCCCCAGCATTTT. This translates into CATSDSFLGQPQHF. The chain carries TRBV24-1 and TRBJ1-5; D gene ambiguous. This CDR3 has 14 residues. The ends were cut back, 2 bases at V and 6 bases at J, with 10 bases in the middle. The germline V gene encodes CDR1 KGHDR and CDR2 SFDVKD.